Each of the 28 T cell receptor beta chains below was sequenced from the same sample in a study of graft-versus-host responses after intestinal transplantation. Using immunoSEQ multiplex PCR, the repertoire was profiled, and TCRdb retains in-frame clones only, with some absent. The sample holds about 89,000 clones, just over 90% seen once. Antigens for these TCRs are unknown. The sequenced sample was unstimulated CD8+ T cells sorted from spleen or lymph node cells, obtained before intestinal transplant. The receptors were gathered from a human donor who received an intestinal transplant.

The CDR3 here is CASSDRTGLEDEQYF. CDR3 in DNA: TGTGCCAGCAGTGACCGAACGGGACTAGAAGACGAGCAGTACTTC. The chain joins TRBV2 to TRBJ2-7, with TRBD2 identical over 8 bases. Germline V CDR1 and CDR2: SNHLY, FYNNEI. The J segment lost 5 bases and the V segment lost 3 bases, leaving 9 bases of the junction unmatched. The CDR3 sequence is 15 residues long.

This clone was detected once. J is TRBJ2-7 and V is TRBV5-4; the D gene is possibly TRBD1 (6 bases). Germline V gives CDR1 SGHNT, CDR2 YYREEE (reference sequence). V dropped 1 base and J dropped 4 bases, with 12 bases sitting between them. The CDR3 is 14 amino acids. The CDR3 protein is CASSLRDGTYEQYF. CDR3 coding DNA: TGTGCCAGCAGCTTGCGGGACGGGACATACGAGCAGTACTTC.

CDR3 sequence (DNA): TGTGCCAGCAGCACCCGGGACAGGGACTACGAGCAGTACTTC. It specifies CASSTRDRDYEQYF. The chain carries TRBV5-6 and TRBJ2-7; 9 bases line up with TRBD1. Germline loops: CDR1 SGHDT, CDR2 YYEEEE. The CDR3 extends over 14 amino acids. V shed 4 bases and J 3 bases; nucleotides not matched to a gene: 5.

The rearrangement uses TRBV5-6 and TRBJ2-7, with D possibly TRBD1 on 5 matching bases. V shed 6 bases and J shed 3 bases, with 16 bases lying between them. This CDR3 spans 14 amino acids. Looked up from germline, CDR1 is SGHDT and CDR2 is YYEEEE. DNA for the CDR3: TGTGCCAGCACCACCTGGGGCGATTACTACGAGCAGTACTTC. Translation: CASTTWGDYYEQYF.

The V and J genes are TRBV5-1 and TRBJ2-7; D might be TRBD2 (6 bases). This CDR3 is 14 amino acids long. Germline-derived CDR1 and CDR2 are SGHRS and YFSETQ. With 0 bases removed from V and 3 bases from J, the gap between germline ends came to 10 bases. CDR3 DNA: TGCGCCAGCAGCTTGGCGGAGGGCCTCTACGAGCAGTACTTC. It codes for CASSLAEGLYEQYF.

The J gene is TRBJ2-1, the V gene TRBV2, with TRBD2 matching 9 bases. CDR1 and CDR2 (germline): SNHLY, FYNNEI. V shed 7 bases and J 2 bases; nucleotides not matched to a gene: 9. The CDR3 is 16 amino acids. The CDR3 DNA reads TGTGCCAGCAATCTGATTAGCGGGGGTGCCTACAATGAGCAGTTCTTC. Protein product: CASNLISGGAYNEQFF. The full variable domain, in which reference TRBV2 and TRBJ2-1 provide the parts outside the CDR3, is EPEVTQTPSHQVTQMGQEVILRCVPISNHLYFYWYRQILGQKVEFLVSFYNNEISEKSEIFDDQFSVERPDGSNFTLKIRSTKLEDSAMYFCASNLISGGAYNEQFFGPGTRLTVL.

This clone was recorded once. The V gene is TRBV29-1, the J gene TRBJ1-3; D unclear. V gave up 4 bases and J gave up 3 bases, with 13 bases separating them. CDR1 SQVTM and CDR2 ANQGSEA come from the germline V gene. This CDR3 has 14 amino acids. Here the CDR3 DNA reads TGCAGCGTTGGCGGCCCCGAGGTTGGAAACACCATATATTTT. Translation: CSVGGPEVGNTIYF.

The sample holds one count of this clone. V is TRBV9 and J is TRBJ1-5, with a tentative D call TRBD1 (5 bases). The CDR3 has 13 residues. The germline V and J ends were trimmed by 5 bases and 7 bases, with 13 bases remaining between them. Germline CDR1 is SGDLS and CDR2 is YYNGEE. The DNA for the CDR3 is TGTGCCAGCAGTACGGGGGGAGGCCAGCCCCAGCATTTT. Translated: CASSTGGGQPQHF.

The chain uses TRBV27 and TRBJ1-2; 8 nucleotides line up with TRBD1. Trimming at V came to 3 bases and at J to 8 bases, leaving 5 bases not matched to a gene. This CDR3 is 13 amino acids long. CDR1 and CDR2 (germline): MNHEY, SMNVEV (reference sequence). This CDR3 is CASSFGQGNGYTF. CDR3 nucleotides: TGTGCCAGCAGTTTCGGACAGGGTAACGGCTACACCTTC.

The V gene is TRBV27, the J gene TRBJ1-6, with 9 nucleotides matching TRBD1. This CDR3 contains 15 residues. The V gene end was trimmed by 0 bases and the J gene end by 13 bases; junction bases not matched to a gene: 7. Germline CDR1 reads MNHEY; CDR2 reads SMNVEV (reference sequence). The CDR3 here is CASSLSGTGIPPLHF. The DNA of the CDR3 is TGTGCCAGCAGTTTATCCGGGACAGGGATCCCCCCCCTCCACTTT.

This chain joins TRBV2 and TRBJ1-4; the match to TRBD1 covers 9 bases. This CDR3 spans 14 amino acids. Trimming removed 5 bases from V and 10 bases from J; junction bases left unmatched: 8. Germline V lookup: CDR1 SNHLY, CDR2 FYNNEI. CDR3: CASSQDRGGGKLFF. CDR3 coding DNA: TGTGCCAGCAGTCAAGACAGGGGGGGTGGAAAACTGTTTTTT.

This clone occurred once. The chain has TRBV10-2 and TRBJ2-1, with D possibly TRBD2 on 5 matching bases. Germline V gene data show CDR1 as WSHSY and CDR2 as SAAADI. Trimming pared 2 bases from V and 3 bases from J, leaving 8 bases between. The CDR3 length is 14 residues. This CDR3 is CASSEAAGYNEQFF. The CDR3 nucleotides are TGCGCCAGCAGTGAGGCGGCGGGCTACAATGAGCAGTTCTTC.

J is TRBJ2-3 and V is TRBV27; a possible D gene is TRBD2 (7 bases). V was clipped by 5 bases and J by 2 bases, with 17 bases between them. Germline V gene lookup returns CDR1 MNHEY and CDR2 SMNVEV (reference sequence). The CDR3 runs to 16 residues. Here the CDR3 DNA reads TGTGCCAGCAGTCTCTCCCGGGGGGCGTACACAGATACGCAGTATTTT. Encoded protein: CASSLSRGAYTDTQYF.

The rearrangement joins TRBV29-1 to TRBJ2-5; 8 bases align to TRBD2. J was trimmed by 4 bases and V by 3 bases; bases with no gene match: 4. CDR1 is SQVTM, CDR2 ANQGSEA, per germline. This CDR3 has 13 amino acids. CDR3 region: CSVETGGGETQYF. As DNA, the CDR3 is TGCAGCGTTGAGACGGGGGGGGGAGAGACCCAGTACTTC.

The J gene is TRBJ1-5, the V gene TRBV6-1; TRBD1 matches 9 bases. The CDR3 loop spans 13 amino acids. CDR1 and CDR2 (germline): MNHNS, SASEGT. The V segment lost 4 bases and the J segment 6 bases; nucleotides outside the gene matches: 1. CDR3 in amino acids: CASSAGQGQPQHF. Here the CDR3 DNA reads TGTGCCAGCAGTGCGGGACAGGGTCAGCCCCAGCATTTT.

V and J are TRBV29-1 and TRBJ2-1; D may be TRBD2 (5 bases). This CDR3 comprises 16 residues. The V gene lost 0 bases and the J gene lost 7 bases, with 19 bases spanning the gap. From germline, CDR1 is SQVTM and CDR2 ANQGSEA. The CDR3 sequence is CSVEDLRAGSLNEQFF. The DNA of the CDR3 is TGCAGCGTTGAAGATCTAAGGGCGGGTTCCTTGAATGAGCAGTTCTTC.

The chain links TRBV7-9 to TRBJ1-2; perhaps TRBD1 as D (6 bases). This CDR3 region has 16 residues. Germline V gene lookup returns CDR1 SEHNR and CDR2 FQNEAQ (reference sequence). Trimming took off 1 base at V and 5 bases at J, with 17 bases between the two ends. The DNA of the CDR3 is TGTGCCAGCAGCTTAGGTGGAGAGGACAGAATTTATGGCTACACCTTC. It yields the protein CASSLGGEDRIYGYTF.

The chain is built from TRBV27 and TRBJ2-3; possible D gene TRBD1, 5 bases. There are 14 residues in the CDR3. The V end lost 3 bases, the J end lost 2 bases, and 9 bases lay between the germline ends. In germline, CDR1 is MNHEY, CDR2 SMNVEV (reference sequence). The CDR3 reads CASSFPGYTDTQYF. CDR3 in DNA: TGTGCCAGCAGTTTTCCAGGGTACACAGATACGCAGTATTTT.

This sequence joins TRBV5-4 and TRBJ2-7; unclear D gene. The germline V and J ends were trimmed by 2 bases and 2 bases, with 5 bases remaining between them. The CDR3 is 12 residues long. CDR1 SGHNT and CDR2 YYREEE come from the germline V gene (reference sequence). The CDR3 reads CASSFEAYEQYF. The CDR3 nucleotides are TGTGCCAGCAGCTTTGAGGCCTACGAGCAGTACTTC.

For the CDR3, the DNA is TGTGCCAGCAGGTTTAGCGTGAGCACAGATACGCAGTATTTT. It is translated as CASRFSVSTDTQYF. The V and J genes are TRBV13 and TRBJ2-3, with a possible D match to TRBD2 (5 bases). Trimming left V 6 bases short and J 0 bases short, with 10 bases between. Looked up from germline, CDR1 is PRHDT and CDR2 is FYEKMQ (reference sequence). The CDR3 covers 14 residues.

This clone was seen only a few times. The gene calls are TRBV10-3 and TRBJ1-1; D is uncertain. This CDR3 is built from 15 residues. Deletions cut 2 bases from V and 0 bases from J, with 10 bases between. From germline, CDR1 is ENHRY and CDR2 SYGVKD. The chain's CDR3 is CAISEPGKLNTEAFF. The CDR3 DNA reads as TGTGCCATCAGTGAGCCCGGGAAATTGAACACTGAAGCTTTCTTT.

The chain links TRBV4-1 to TRBJ2-7; 7 bases are a match to TRBD1. The ends lost 3 bases at V and 7 bases at J; junction bases unmatched: 18. The CDR3 sequence is 17 residues long. Looked up from germline, CDR1 is MGHRA and CDR2 is YSYEKL. This CDR3 is CASSQSFLRQGAREQYF. As DNA, the CDR3 is TGCGCCAGCAGCCAGTCCTTTCTGAGACAGGGTGCTCGGGAGCAGTACTTC.

The chain is built from TRBV11-2 and TRBJ2-7; 12 bases are a match to TRBD2. The CDR3 runs 16 residues. Germline assignment: CDR1 SGHAT and CDR2 FQNNGV. Losses at the gene ends were 5 bases for V and 1 base for J; bases not matched to a gene: 6. CDR3: CASSGASGGASYEQYF. The CDR3 nucleotides are TGTGCCAGCAGCGGAGCTAGCGGGGGGGCGTCCTACGAGCAGTACTTC.

Regarding this clone: It is unclear where the CDR3 begins or ends on the DNA, so no DNA is shown, and the CDR3 is as TCRdb lists it. The V and J genes are TRBV12-2 and TRBJ2-2; the table calls TRBD1, which could not be checked here. TRBV12-2 is a pseudogene. With termini counted, the CDR3 has 17 amino acids. CDR3 amino acids: CASRTEVGTGNTGELFF.

The rearrangement joins TRBV7-9 to TRBJ1-2, with TRBD1 matching over 11 bases. Losses at the gene ends were 5 bases for V and 4 bases for J; bases not matched to a gene: 6. The CDR3 spans 15 residues. Germline V gene sequence: CDR1 SEHNR, CDR2 FQNEAQ (reference sequence). The CDR3 reads CASSNGQGAVYGYTF. The DNA for the CDR3 is TGTGCCAGCAGCAACGGACAGGGGGCGGTCTATGGCTACACCTTC.

This clone has just one count. The V call is TRBV7-8, the J call TRBJ2-7; 8 bases line up with TRBD2. V lost 4 bases to trimming and J lost 3 bases; unmatched junction nucleotides: 5. The germline CDR1 and CDR2 sequences are SGHVS and FQNEAQ. The CDR3 has 14 amino acids. The CDR3 nucleotides are TGTGCCAGCAGCTCCGGTACTAGCGGCTACGAGCAGTACTTC. Its protein is CASSSGTSGYEQYF.

This sequence joins TRBV30 and TRBJ1-5, with TRBD1 matching over 8 bases. This CDR3 comprises 14 residues. Germline V gives CDR1 GTSNPN, CDR2 SVGIG (reference sequence). V lost 0 bases, J lost 6 bases, and 4 bases stayed unmatched. Here the CDR3 DNA reads TGTGCCTGGAGTGTGTCAGGGGGCGGTCAGCCCCAGCATTTT. This sequence encodes CAWSVSGGGQPQHF.

V usage is TRBV6-5 and J usage is TRBJ2-3; TRBD1 matches at 7 bases. The CDR3 totals 14 residues. CDR1 is MNHEY, CDR2 SVGAGI, per germline. The junction had 6 bases not matched to a gene; V was cut back by 6 bases and J by 3 bases. The chain's CDR3 is CASSSGGRTDTQYF. The CDR3 nucleotides read TGTGCCAGCAGCTCAGGGGGAAGGACAGATACGCAGTATTTT.